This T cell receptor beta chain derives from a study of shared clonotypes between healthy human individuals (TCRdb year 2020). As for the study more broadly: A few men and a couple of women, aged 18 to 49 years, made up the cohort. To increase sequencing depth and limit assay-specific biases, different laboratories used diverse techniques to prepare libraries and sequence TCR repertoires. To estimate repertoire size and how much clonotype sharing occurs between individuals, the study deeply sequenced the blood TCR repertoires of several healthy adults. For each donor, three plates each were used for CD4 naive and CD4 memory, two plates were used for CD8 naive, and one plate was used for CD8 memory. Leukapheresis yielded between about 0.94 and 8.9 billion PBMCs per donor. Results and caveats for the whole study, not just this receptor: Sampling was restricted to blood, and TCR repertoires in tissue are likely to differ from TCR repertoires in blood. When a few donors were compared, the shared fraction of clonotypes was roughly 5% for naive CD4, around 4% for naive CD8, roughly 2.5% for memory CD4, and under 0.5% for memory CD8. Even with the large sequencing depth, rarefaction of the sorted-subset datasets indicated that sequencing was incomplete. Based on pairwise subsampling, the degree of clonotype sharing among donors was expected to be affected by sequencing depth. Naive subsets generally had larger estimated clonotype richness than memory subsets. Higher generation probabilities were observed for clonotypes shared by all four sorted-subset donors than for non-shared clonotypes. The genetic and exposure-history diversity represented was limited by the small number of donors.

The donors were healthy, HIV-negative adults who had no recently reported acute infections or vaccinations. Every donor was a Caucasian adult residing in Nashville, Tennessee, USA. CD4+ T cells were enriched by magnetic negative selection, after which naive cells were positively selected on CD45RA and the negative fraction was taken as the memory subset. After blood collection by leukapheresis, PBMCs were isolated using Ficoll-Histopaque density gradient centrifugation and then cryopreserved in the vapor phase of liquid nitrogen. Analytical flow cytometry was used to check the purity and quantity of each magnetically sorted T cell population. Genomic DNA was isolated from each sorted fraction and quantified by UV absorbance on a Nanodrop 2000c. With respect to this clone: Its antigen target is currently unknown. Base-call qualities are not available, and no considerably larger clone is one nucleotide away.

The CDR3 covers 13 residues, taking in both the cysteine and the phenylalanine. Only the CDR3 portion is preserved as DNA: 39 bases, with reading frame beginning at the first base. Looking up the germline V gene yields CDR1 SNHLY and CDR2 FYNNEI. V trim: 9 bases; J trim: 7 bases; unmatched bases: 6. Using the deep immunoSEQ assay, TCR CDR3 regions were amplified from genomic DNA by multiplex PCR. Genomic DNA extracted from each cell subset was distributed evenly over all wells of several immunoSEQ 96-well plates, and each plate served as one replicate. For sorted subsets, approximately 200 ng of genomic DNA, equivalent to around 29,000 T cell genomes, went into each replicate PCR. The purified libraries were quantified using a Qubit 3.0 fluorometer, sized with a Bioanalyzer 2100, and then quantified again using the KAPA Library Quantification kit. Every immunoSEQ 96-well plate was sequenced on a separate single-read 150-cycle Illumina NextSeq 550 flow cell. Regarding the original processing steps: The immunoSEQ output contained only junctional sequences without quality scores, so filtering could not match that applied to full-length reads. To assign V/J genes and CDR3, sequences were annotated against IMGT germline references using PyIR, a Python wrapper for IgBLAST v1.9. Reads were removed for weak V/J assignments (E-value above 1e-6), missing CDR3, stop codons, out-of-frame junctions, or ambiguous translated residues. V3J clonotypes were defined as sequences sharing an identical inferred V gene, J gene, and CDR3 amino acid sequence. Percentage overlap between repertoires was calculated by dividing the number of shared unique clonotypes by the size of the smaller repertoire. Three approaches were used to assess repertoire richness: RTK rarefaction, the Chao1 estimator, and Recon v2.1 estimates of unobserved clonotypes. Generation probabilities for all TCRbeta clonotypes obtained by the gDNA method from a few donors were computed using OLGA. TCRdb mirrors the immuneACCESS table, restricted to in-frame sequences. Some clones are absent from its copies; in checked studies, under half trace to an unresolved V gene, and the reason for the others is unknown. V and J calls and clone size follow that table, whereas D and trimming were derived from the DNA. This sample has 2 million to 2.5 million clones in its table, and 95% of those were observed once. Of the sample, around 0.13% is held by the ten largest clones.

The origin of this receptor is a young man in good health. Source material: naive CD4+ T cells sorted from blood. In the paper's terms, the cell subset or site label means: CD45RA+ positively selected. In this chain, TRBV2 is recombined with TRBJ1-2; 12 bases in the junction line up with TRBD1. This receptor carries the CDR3 CASTGQGASGYTF. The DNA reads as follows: TGTGCCAGTACGGGACAGGGGGCAAGTGGCTACACCTTC.